This entry describes one T cell receptor (beta chain). A few counts support this clonotype. Its antigen is unknown. Base qualities are not recorded, but no much larger clone differs from it by a single base. The junction carries 16 bases between V and J, which are trimmed by 2 bases and 0 bases respectively. In the germline V gene, CDR1 corresponds to MDHEN and CDR2 to SYDVKM. Measured from the cysteine to the phenylalanine, the CDR3 is 17 residues long. The sequence is cut down to CDR3 DNA, 51 bases in frame from base 1. Library construction relied on PCR. The run used an Illumina HiSeq 2500. TCR libraries were prepared with molecular barcoding, using unique molecular identifiers to normalize TCRbeta repertoire quantification. Using fastp trimming at Q25 and MiXCR clonotype assembly, TCRdb reanalyzed the public sequencing data and kept in-frame beta chains. Rows merge per CDR3 protein into single entries with the most common DNA and genes. The sample includes about 980,000 distinct CDR3 sequences, with about 29% observed a single time. The top ten clonotypes cover over 25% of the sample.

The treatment or condition label on this specimen signifies: allogeneic hematopoietic cell transplantation with graft depleted of TCRalphabeta T cells and CD19 B cells. TCRalphabeta/CD19-depleted allogeneic hematopoietic cell grafts were given to the transplant recipients, all of whom were children. These data come from a study of T-cell reconstitution after alpha-beta-depleted transplantation in children listed by TCRdb under 2016. Describing the broader study: Using TCR repertoire profiling, the study quantitatively followed how T-cell immune reconstitution unfolded in children after TCRalphabeta/CD19-depleted allogeneic hematopoietic cell transplantation. The study at large found these results: The high TCRbeta diversity at day 60 in some patients was ascribed to recipient T cells and intrathymic progenitors that had survived conditioning. Apparently early alphabetaT-cell count recovery about two months after transplant reportedly relied on only several hundred rapidly expanded clones derived from non-depleted graft cells. Over subsequent months, a decline in hyperexpanded clone frequencies was noted, and after one year, T-cell counts and TCRbeta diversity were mostly ascribed to newly produced T cells.

The chain is assembled from TRBV28 and TRBJ1-1; perhaps TRBD1 is the D gene, with 5 bases matching. The sample consisted of PBMCs, mostly from graft donor cells, taken 360 days after TCRalphabeta/CD19-depleted stem cell transplant. This clonotype was sampled from a boy younger than two who had a stem cell transplant for SCID, so the T cells may come from the graft donor. The nucleotide sequence is TGTGCCAGCAGTTTAATTATGCAGGGCTACATGAACACTGAAGCTTTCTTT. This yields the protein CASSLIMQGYMNTEAFF.